A single TCR beta chain is shown here with its context. The V gene's germline CDR1 is MNHEY and CDR2 SVGAGI. The CDR3 runs to 16 residues. The data belong to a study of CXCR3-negative and CXCR3-positive naive CD8 T cells. The libraries of TRB cDNA were prepared using 5' RACE with UMI labels. Following a re-call of the 5' RACE reads, TCRdb has one entry per CDR3 protein and lacks DNA. This sample's clone table lists 46,000 or so distinct CDR3 sequences. The TCR sequence derives from a human donor in good health. Some clones in this sample may be carry-over from other donors' samples. V is TRBV6-5 and J is TRBJ2-3; TCRdb calls TRBD2, which cannot be checked without DNA. Sequenced sample: naive CXCR3- CD8+ T cells from blood. Subset denoted: CD45RO-CCR7+CD27+CD95- naive CD8+ T cells lacking CXCR3 (TNR3-). Here the CDR3 reads CASSYGPSGSTDTQYF.